This T cell receptor (beta chain) derives from a study of T cells in Graves' hyperthyroidism and ophthalmopathy. Points from the study as a whole: Most thyroid clonotypes that were expanded above 0.001 also turned up in blood.

V was cut by 6 bases and J by 8 bases, with 18 bases left in between. The CDR3 covers 15 residues. The germline V gene encodes CDR1 SGHKS and CDR2 YYEKEE (reference sequence). Every diagnosis used clinical symptoms, serum thyroxine and TRAb, thyroid ultrasound and orbital computed tomography. The sample holds many counts of this clonotype. Its cognate antigen is unknown. TCR beta CDR3 regions were amplified from RNA transcripts. With the HTBI primer set, the TCR CDR3 went through a first round of RT-PCR. MiXCR, run by TCRdb on the multiplex PCR reads, gives a single entry per CDR3 protein. The table shows over 500,000 distinct CDR3 sequences, with about 46% occurring only once.

This clonotype originated in an adult woman with Graves' disease, either hyperthyroidism or ophthalmopathy (not recorded which). The sequenced sample consisted of peripheral blood or thyroid tissue (not recorded which). The chain is built from TRBV5-5 and TRBJ1-6, with a tentative D call TRBD1 (6 bases). The CDR3 bases are TGTGCCAGCATCCCGACTGGCAGGGGAGATTCACCCCTCCACTTT. Its protein product is CASIPTGRGDSPLHF.